This TCR beta chain was sequenced for a study of long-term antiretroviral therapy in people with HIV (dated by TCRdb to 2022 to 2024). Background on the whole study: The earliest samples were collected about a decade before the 2015 WHO recommendation for immediate ART, when ART was typically delayed until CD4 counts fell. Whether ART initiation and durable HIV suppression were associated with changes in peripheral blood TRB repertoire composition and diversity was tested in a retrospective serial study. From some 30 adults with confirmed HIV infection, the cohort provided 150 to 200 cryopreserved PBMC samples, gathered serially across a mean of around six years (range 1-12). Among the 25 to 35 participants with HIV, around ten were female. No cross-contamination during QIAcube processing was shown when test extractions of a monoclonal T-cell line were performed alongside about 30 polyclonal samples. Overall study outcomes, separate from this receptor: Narrower CDR3 length ranges were observed in HIV repertoires than in controls, and an antigen-experienced repertoire with only a slight naive shift after ART was suggested by the network structure. The samples were dated from about 2003 to 2018, and the ART regimens that were used may be less effective than current ART regimens. ART initiation was associated with a significant increase in TRB diversity, but diversity stayed significantly below transplant donor controls even after long-term ART. Inferences about post-ART repertoire changes are limited because no data were available on ART adherence, viral resistance or therapy changes. Expanded TRB clones identified before ART initiation dominated the repertoire across all time points, though the dominance fluctuated and decreased in many PLHIV after ART. Unsorted PBMC were profiled instead of sorted CD4+ and CD8+ T cells because pre-ART samples had limited cell numbers. Since PBMC availability was limited, sequencing covered only the TCR beta chain, with no alpha chain pairing.

This clone came up a few times. It has no known antigen specificity. Within one base of it there is no much larger clone, and no base qualities were kept. From the cysteine through the phenylalanine, the CDR3 covers 13 amino acids. Here the CDR3 DNA is all that survives: 39 bases in frame from base 1. CDR1 and CDR2 were assigned from the germline V gene (reference sequence) as GTSNPN and SVGIG. Between the V and J ends, shortened by 3 bases and 1 base respectively, the junction contains 9 bases. Inclusion was restricted to participants for whom at least one PBMC sample before ART initiation and at least two post-ART samples were available. Every participant with HIV received treatment in the United States of America. Before DNA extraction, cryopreserved samples containing about 1-11 million PBMC were thawed and washed. At the time of the earliest PBMC sample, participants with HIV were aged between roughly 23 and 60 years. PBMC samples were contributed by each participant from 1-4 timepoints before ART initiation and 2-8 timepoints after ART initiation, with a median of 7 samples. Serial HIV viral load, CD4+ T-cell count, ART history and demographic data were obtained for every participant. A Qiagen kit on a QIAcube was used to extract genomic DNA from unsorted PBMC, with samples processed in batches of 12.

The immunoSEQ hsTCRB v3.0 assay was used at survey level resolution for TRB variable region sequencing. The targeted TRB sequencing depth was about 40,000-55,000 T-cell genomes per sample. Pooled TRB libraries were sequenced on an Illumina MiSeq with a v3 150-cycle kit. Regarding the original processing steps: Repertoire analysis ran in R within a reproducible Nextflow workflow covering QC, data transformation and analysis. LymphoSeq2, an R package for AIRR-Seq data exploration, was used to implement custom analyses. A few samples that yielded fewer than 5000 total TRB sequences were excluded, so that around 190 HIV repertoires were analyzed. Among the roughly 180 retained HIV repertoires, under 65 were collected before ART initiation and around 130 after ART initiation. Each repertoire was downsampled to 5000 TRB nucleotide sequences, and summary statistics were averaged across 100 downsampling iterations. Only TRB sequences with CDR3 regions of at least seven amino acids were retained for analysis. Diversity was assessed using a clonality score derived from Shannon entropy and using the Gini coefficient. In repertoire networks, the top 5000 CDR3 amino acid sequences were linked whenever an edit distance of one separated two sequences. Antigen specificity groups and MHC restriction were predicted for TRB CDR3 amino acid sequences with GLIPH2. To flag known associations with CMV, EBV, HIV or tissue antigens, CDR3 amino acid sequences were compared against VDJdb and McPAS-TCR. Pre-ART, post-ART and control groups were compared with Wilcoxon signed-rank tests and Holm-Bonferroni correction. TCRdb stores this immuneACCESS table with in-frame sequences only. Part of the clones is absent; in the studies checked, under half of the shortfall reflects unresolved V genes, and no reason is known for the rest. For V, J and clone size, that table is used; D and trimming come from the DNA. This sample holds some 31,000 clones; 94% were observed only once. About 2.6% of the sample is in the top ten clones.

The chain links TRBV30 with TRBJ1-1; tentative D gene TRBD1, with 5 bases matching. The specimen was unsorted PBMCs, collected approximately 7.4 years after starting antiretroviral therapy. This clonotype was obtained from a man aged 50 to 60 with HIV. The CDR3 reads CAWSRDPNTEAFF. The nucleotide sequence is given as TGTGCCTGGAGCAGGGATCCGAACACTGAAGCTTTCTTT. The CDR3 plus the reference TRBV30 and TRBJ1-1 genes for the other parts give the full variable domain: SQTIHQWPATLVQPVGSPLSLECTVEGTSNPNLYWYRQAAGRGLQLLFYSVGIGQISSEVPQNLSASRPQDRQFILSSKKLLLSDSGFYLCAWSRDPNTEAFFGQGTRLTVV.